This entry lists 6 T cell receptor beta chains sequenced from one sample in a study of regulatory T cells. Study conclusions and caveats: In CD3G-deficient patients, conventional CD4+ T cells were enriched for hydrophobic CDR3 residues at positions 6 and 7.

The antigens of these receptors remain unknown. Amplification used 52 TRBV primers and 13 TRBJ primers. The method was immunoSEQ multiplex PCR; TCRdb's version includes in-frame clones alone and lacks a portion of them. The repertoire holds about 35,000 clones, 89% seen once, with about 2.5% in the top ten. The sample consisted of conventional CD4+ T cells sorted from blood. All receptors derive from a person aged 18 to 30 with CD3G deficiency.

The DNA of the CDR3 is TGTGCCAGCACCCGCCCGGGGGGGAGCGCTGAAGCTTTCTTT. This sequence encodes CASTRPGGSAEAFF. V and J are TRBV28 and TRBJ1-1, with a possible D match to TRBD1 (5 bases). Between the trimmed V and J ends, which lost 7 bases and 6 bases, there was a span of 18 bases. CDR3 length: 14 residues. Germline values: CDR1 MDHEN, CDR2 SYDVKM.

V and J are TRBV28 and TRBJ2-2; 7 positions match TRBD1. Germline-derived CDR1 and CDR2 are MDHEN and SYDVKM. The CDR3 spans 16 residues. With 3 bases clipped from V and 0 bases from J, the junction kept 4 bases outside the gene matches. The CDR3: CASSFYGTANTGELFF. In DNA, the CDR3 is TGTGCCAGCAGTTTTTACGGGACAGCGAACACCGGGGAGCTGTTTTTT.

The J gene is TRBJ1-5, the V gene TRBV12-2; the table names TRBD1, a call not compared with the DNA. TRBV12-2 is a known pseudogene. This CDR3 spans 16 amino acids. The CDR3 loop reads CASRSFWTASNQPQHF. The CDR3, as DNA: TGTGCAAGTCGCTCATTCTGGACAGCCAGCAATCAGCCCCAGCATTTT.

The chain has TRBV5-1 and TRBJ2-7; 12 bases are a match to TRBD2. CDR3 length: 15 amino acids. Per germline, CDR1 SGHRS and CDR2 YFSETQ. V was pared by 4 bases and J by 6 bases, with 8 bases of the junction left unmatched. CDR3 nucleotide sequence: TGCGCCAGCAGCCCGCTAGCGGGAGGGCCTACCGAGCAGTACTTC. Translated: CASSPLAGGPTEQYF.

The chain uses TRBV28 and TRBJ2-7; 10 nucleotides line up with TRBD1. Trimming removed 4 bases from V and 1 base from J; junction bases left unmatched: 4. CDR1 and CDR2 from the germline V gene are MDHEN and SYDVKM. This CDR3 has 15 amino acids. CDR3 residues: CASSSPGQGSYEQYF. Written as DNA, the CDR3 is TGTGCCAGCAGTTCCCCGGGACAGGGGTCCTACGAGCAGTACTTC.

The genes are TRBV30 and TRBJ1-4, with TRBD1 identical over 8 bases. This CDR3 contains 21 residues. The V segment lost 2 bases and the J segment 0 bases; nucleotides outside the gene matches: 20. Germline V lookup: CDR1 GTSNPN, CDR2 SVGIG (reference sequence). The CDR3 here is CAWSPKAGQARLIATNEKLFF. In DNA form, the CDR3 reads TGTGCCTGGAGTCCCAAAGCGGGACAGGCCCGCCTTATTGCAACTAATGAAAAACTGTTTTTT.